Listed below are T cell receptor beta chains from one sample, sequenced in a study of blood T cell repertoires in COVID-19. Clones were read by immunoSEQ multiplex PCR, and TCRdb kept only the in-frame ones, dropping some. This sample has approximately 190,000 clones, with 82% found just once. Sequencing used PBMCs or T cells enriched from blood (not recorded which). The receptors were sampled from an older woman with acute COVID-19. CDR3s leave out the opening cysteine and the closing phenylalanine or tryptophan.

ASSQDPSGRASKNNEQF | TRBJ2-1 | 17 | TRBV4-3
ASSQDRGGVETQY | TRBJ2-5 | 13 | TRBV3-1/TRBV3-2
ASSQDRMEGYGYT | TRBJ1-2 | 13 | TRBV3-1/TRBV3-2
ASSPLHRNEQF | TRBJ2-1 | 11 | TRBV18
ASSIFEGGTPLGTQY | TRBJ2-5 | 15 | TRBV19
ASSSQGRISAKNIQY | TRBJ2-4 | 15 | TRBV21-1
ASSKQREDPISGELF | TRBJ2-2 | 15 | TRBV21-1
SSGTGYGYT | TRBJ1-2 | 9 | TRBV30
ASSPARENTEAF | TRBJ1-1 | 12 | TRBV18
ASSPGAGRNTEAF | TRBJ1-1 | 13 | TRBV18
ASSPGTGSSEAF | TRBJ1-1 | 12 | TRBV18
ASSLDARQNTEAF | TRBJ1-1 | 13 | TRBV7-6
ASSFPRGNTEAF | TRBJ1-1 | 12 | TRBV5-4
ASSALTGIGYT | TRBJ1-2 | 11 | TRBV25-1
ASTVAGGYTGELF | TRBJ2-2 | 13 | TRBV9
ASSQEGAVGYGYT | TRBJ1-2 | 13 | TRBV16
ASSEKLAGVYEQY | TRBJ2-7 | 13 | TRBV2
ASSTGTDYGYT | TRBJ1-2 | 11 | TRBV18
ANRLLGGSNLPGELF | TRBJ2-2 | 15 | TRBV11-3
ASSLGTEAF | TRBJ1-1 | 9 | TRBV5-1
ASSKEGQQETQY | TRBJ2-5 | 12 | TRBV21-1
ASSVTGTSEQF | TRBJ2-1 | 11 | TRBV9
ASSHGQDNSPLH | TRBJ1-6 | 12 | TRBV7-9
ASLPIAGLGTDTQY | TRBJ2-3 | 14 | TRBV5-4
ASSSRVGQPQH | TRBJ1-5 | 11 | TRBV7-2
ASSLGRTDGMNTEAF | TRBJ1-1 | 15 | TRBV7-9
ASGSFRGSVLVGTEAF | TRBJ1-1 | 16 | TRBV12-5
ASSLVGGSYNEQF | TRBJ2-1 | 13 | TRBV11-3
ASSSLNEKLF | TRBJ1-4 | 10 | TRBV28
ASSETGSTDTQY | TRBJ2-3 | 12 | TRBV7-2
ASSHNRGPKGYT | TRBJ1-2 | 12 | TRBV5-8
ASSYSGSYNEQF | TRBJ2-1 | 12 | TRBV7-2
ASSPRTLDSSVGYT | TRBJ1-2 | 14 | TRBV18
ASSQSGRFTDTQY | TRBJ2-3 | 13 | TRBV7-2
ASSFLREQATQY | TRBJ2-5 | 12 | TRBV27
ASSLGQSYNSPLH | TRBJ1-6 | 13 | TRBV5-4
ASSYGTSSYNEQF | TRBJ2-1 | 13 | TRBV28
ASSLWSGGHGYT | TRBJ1-2 | 12 | TRBV7-2
AWTRGQANSPLH | TRBJ1-6 | 12 | TRBV30
ATSRGQGAYIYGYT | TRBJ1-2 | 14 | TRBV15
ASSLKGSRLAGSTDTQY | TRBJ2-3 | 17 | TRBV5-1